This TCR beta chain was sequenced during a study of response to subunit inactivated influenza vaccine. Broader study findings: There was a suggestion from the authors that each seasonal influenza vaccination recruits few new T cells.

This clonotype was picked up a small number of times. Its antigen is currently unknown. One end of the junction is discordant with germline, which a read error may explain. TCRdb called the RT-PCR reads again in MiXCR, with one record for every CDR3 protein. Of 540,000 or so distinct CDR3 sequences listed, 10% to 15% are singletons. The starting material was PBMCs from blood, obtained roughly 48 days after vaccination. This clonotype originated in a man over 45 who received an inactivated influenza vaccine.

The DNA for the CDR3 is TGTGCCAGCAGCTTAAGGCCGGCCGCGTCCTCCGAGCAGTACTTC. Amino acids: CASSLRPAASSEQYF. The J gene is TRBJ2-7, the V gene TRBV7-9; D not resolved. This CDR3 region has 15 residues. Germline CDR1 reads SEHNR; CDR2 reads FQNEAQ (reference sequence).